Each of the 5 T cell receptor beta chains below was sequenced from the same sample in a study of T-cell memory formation after mild COVID-19 listed by TCRdb under 2021. The library was obtained by 5' RACE. Sequencing was carried out with an Illumina NovaSeq 6000. TCRdb applied fastp at Q25 and MiXCR to the public reads, then kept only in-frame beta chains. Every CDR3 protein is listed once, alongside the most common genes and DNA of its rows. The sample table lists about 110,000 distinct CDR3 sequences, roughly 12% of them with a count of one. The ten biggest clones cover around 26% of the sample. Sequenced sample: PBMCs or a T cell subset sorted from them (not recorded which). These receptors were taken from an adult woman who had mild COVID-19 (a few samples of this study predate the infection). The sample titles of this study are shuffled in the database, so cell type and time point are left out; the donor was told from shared clones.

This rearrangement joins TRBV29-1 to TRBJ2-7, with D unclear. Trimming left V 4 bases short and J 0 bases short, with 7 bases between. Germline CDR1 is SQVTM and CDR2 is ANQGSEA. The CDR3 covers 12 residues. Here the CDR3 reads CSVAHSSYEQYF. The CDR3 region has the DNA TGCAGCGTTGCCCACAGCTCCTACGAGCAGTACTTC.

The J gene is TRBJ1-2, the V gene TRBV12-3 or TRBV12-4; no definite D call. CDR3 size: 13 residues. V was cut by 2 bases and J by 3 bases, with 7 bases left in between. The CDR3 nucleotides read TGTGCCAGCAGTTTAAGAACGGACTATGGCTACACCTTC. Its translation is CASSLRTDYGYTF.

The V call is TRBV18, the J call TRBJ2-7; D possibly corresponds to TRBD1 (6 bases). Germline-derived CDR1 and CDR2 are KGHSH and LQKENI. CDR3 size: 14 residues. The V end was cut by 3 bases, the J end by 4 bases, with 13 bases between. CDR3 in amino acids: CASSPLRDNYEQYF. The DNA for the CDR3 is TGTGCCAGCTCACCCCTCCGGGACAATTACGAGCAGTACTTC. The full variable domain, completed using reference TRBV18 and TRBJ2-7, is NAGVMQNPRHLVRRRGQEARLRCSPMKGHSHVYWYRQLPEEGLKFMVYLQKENIIDESGMPKERFSAEFPKEGPSILRIQQVVRGDSAAYFCASSPLRDNYEQYFGPGTRLTVT.

The sample holds a few counts of this clonotype. CDR3 sequence reads: CASSAAGTSVEEQYF. The CDR3 DNA reads TGTGCCAGCAGCGCGGCCGGGACATCCGTAGAAGAGCAGTACTTC. The chain recombines TRBV9 with TRBJ2-7; possibly TRBD1 for D (6 bases). The V end lost 3 bases, the J end lost 7 bases, and 20 bases lay between the germline ends. The CDR3 totals 15 residues. CDR1 SGDLS and CDR2 YYNGEE come from the germline V gene.

This clonotype appeared many times. At one end the junction does not follow the germline gene, possibly because of a read error. The V gene is TRBV7-7, the J gene TRBJ2-7; 7 nucleotides agree with TRBD2. The CDR3 is made up of 13 amino acids. The germline CDR1 and CDR2 sequences are SSHAT and FNYEAQ (reference sequence). The CDR3 reads CASSFGLEDEQYF. The CDR3 coding sequence is TGTGCTAGCAGCTTCGGACTAGAGGACGAGCAGTACTTC. Looking up the rest from reference TRBV7-7 and TRBJ2-7 gives the full variable domain: GAGVSQSPRYKVTKRGQDVTLRCDPISSHATLYWYQQALGQGPEFLTYFNYEAQPDKSGLPSDRFSAERPEGSISTLTIQRTEQRDSAMYRCASSFGLEDEQYFGPGTRLTVT.